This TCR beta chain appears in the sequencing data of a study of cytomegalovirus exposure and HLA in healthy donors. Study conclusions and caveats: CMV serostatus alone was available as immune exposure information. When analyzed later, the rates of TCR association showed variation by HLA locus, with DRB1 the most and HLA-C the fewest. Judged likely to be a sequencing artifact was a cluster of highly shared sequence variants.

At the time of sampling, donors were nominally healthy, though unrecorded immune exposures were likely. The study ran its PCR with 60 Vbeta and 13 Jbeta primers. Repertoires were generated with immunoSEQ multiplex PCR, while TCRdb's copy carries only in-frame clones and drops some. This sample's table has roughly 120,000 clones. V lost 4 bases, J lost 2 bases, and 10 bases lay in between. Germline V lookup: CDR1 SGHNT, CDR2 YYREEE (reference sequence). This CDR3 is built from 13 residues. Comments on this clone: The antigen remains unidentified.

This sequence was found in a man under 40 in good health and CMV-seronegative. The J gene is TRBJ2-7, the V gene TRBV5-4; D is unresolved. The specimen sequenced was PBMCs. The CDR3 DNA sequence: TGTGCCAGCAGCGCCGGCGGAGCCTACGAGCAGTACTTC. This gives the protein CASSAGGAYEQYF.